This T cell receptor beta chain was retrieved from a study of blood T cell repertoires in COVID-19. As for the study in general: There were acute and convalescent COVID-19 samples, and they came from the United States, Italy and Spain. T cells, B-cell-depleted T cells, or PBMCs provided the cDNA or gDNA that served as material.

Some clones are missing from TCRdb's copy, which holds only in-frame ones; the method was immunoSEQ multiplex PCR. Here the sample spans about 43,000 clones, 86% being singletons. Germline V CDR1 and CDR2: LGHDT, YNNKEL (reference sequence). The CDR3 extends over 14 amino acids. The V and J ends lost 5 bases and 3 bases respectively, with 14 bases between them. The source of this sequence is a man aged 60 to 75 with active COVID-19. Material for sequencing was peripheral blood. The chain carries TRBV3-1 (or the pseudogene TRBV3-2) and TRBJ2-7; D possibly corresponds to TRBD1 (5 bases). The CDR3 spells CASSRLPDSYEQYF. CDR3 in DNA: TGTGCCAGCAGCAGGCTGCCTGACAGCTACGAGCAGTACTTC.